Listed here are 14 T cell receptor beta chains from one sample, sequenced in a study of blood T cell repertoires in COVID-19. Profiled with immunoSEQ multiplex PCR; TCRdb holds only in-frame clones, not every one. Of fewer than 300,000 clones listed, around three quarters are singletons. Sequencing was done on a sample of peripheral blood. All receptors come from a woman of 80 years or more with acute or convalescent COVID-19.

This clone has just one count. This chain joins TRBV4-2 and TRBJ1-5; D not resolved. The V end was cut by 0 bases, the J end by 6 bases, with 9 bases between. CDR3 length equals 14 residues. CDR1 and CDR2 from the germline V gene are LGHNA and YNFKEQ. CDR3 region: CASSQDRVGQPQHF. Written as DNA, the CDR3 is TGTGCCAGCAGCCAAGATCGGGTGGGTCAGCCCCAGCATTTT.

V and J are TRBV3-1 (or the pseudogene TRBV3-2) and TRBJ1-1; D not resolved. Trimming took off 0 bases at V and 0 bases at J, with 5 bases between the two ends. CDR3 length: 14 residues. Germline V gene sequence: CDR1 LGHDT, CDR2 YNNKEL (reference sequence). CDR3 sequence reads: CASSQEFVNTEAFF. The CDR3 nucleotides are TGTGCCAGCAGCCAAGAGTTCGTGAACACTGAAGCTTTCTTT.

This clone was recorded once. The V call is TRBV30, the J call TRBJ1-2; D gene uncertain. Germline values: CDR1 GTSNPN, CDR2 SVGIG (reference sequence). The CDR3 totals 14 residues. Trimming took off 1 base at V and 4 bases at J, with 13 bases between the two ends. CDR3 sequence reads: CAWSDTPNRYGYTF. CDR3 DNA: TGTGCCTGGAGTGATACACCAAACCGCTATGGCTACACCTTC.

This clone was seen a single time. CDR3 bases: TGTGCCAGCAGCTTGTCTCCGGGAGTGGGAAATGAGCAGTTCTTC. Translated: CASSLSPGVGNEQFF. V gene TRBV5-6 combines with J gene TRBJ2-1; D perhaps matches TRBD2 (6 bases). Trimming took off 1 base at V and 7 bases at J, with 15 bases between the two ends. The CDR3 spans 15 residues. Germline CDR1 SGHDT, CDR2 YYEEEE.

The chain is built from TRBV3-1 (or the pseudogene TRBV3-2) and TRBJ2-1; 8 nucleotides line up with TRBD1. J was trimmed by 6 bases and V by 9 bases; bases with no gene match: 4. This CDR3 contains 12 residues. Germline-derived CDR1 and CDR2 are LGHDT and YNNKEL (reference sequence). Here the CDR3 reads CASPTGVNEQFF. The CDR3 region has the DNA TGTGCCAGTCCGACAGGGGTCAATGAGCAGTTCTTC.

This clone was observed a handful of times. V and J are TRBV7-2 and TRBJ2-7, with 7 bases matching TRBD1. Trimming cost V 2 bases and J 0 bases; bases outside gene matches: 4. The CDR3 consists of 15 residues. CDR1 SGHTA and CDR2 FQGNSA come from the germline V gene. The CDR3 reads CASSLRQGTSYEQYF. CDR3 DNA sequence: TGTGCCAGCAGCTTACGACAGGGCACCTCCTACGAGCAGTACTTC.

This chain joins TRBV5-6 and TRBJ2-1, with 8 bases matching TRBD2. The germline V gene encodes CDR1 SGHDT and CDR2 YYEEEE. CDR3 length equals 15 residues. V dropped 7 bases and J dropped 8; count of bases not matched to a gene: 14. Here the CDR3 reads CASALPGLGKYEQFF. CDR3 coding DNA: TGTGCCAGCGCCCTCCCGGGACTAGGTAAATATGAGCAGTTCTTC.

This clone has just a few counts. The chain employs TRBV19 and TRBJ1-2; D possibly corresponds to TRBD1 (6 bases). Germline CDR1 LNHDA, CDR2 SQIVND (reference sequence). Trimming shortened V by 4 bases and J by 0 bases, and 15 bases separated the two germline ends. CDR3 length: 16 residues. The CDR3 nucleotides read TGTGCCAGTAGTAACTTAAACAGGGTCACTAACTATGGCTACACCTTC. This codes for CASSNLNRVTNYGYTF.

This clone has only a few counts. The chain joins TRBV6-2 or TRBV6-3 to TRBJ1-1; D may be TRBD1 (6 bases). Germline CDR1 MNHEY, CDR2 SVGEGT. Trimming took 5 bases from V and 4 from J, leaving 23 bases between them. This CDR3 is 17 amino acids long. The CDR3 protein is CASSRFGTHRVGTEAFF. The CDR3 bases are TGTGCCAGCAGTAGATTTGGAACACACAGGGTAGGCACTGAAGCTTTCTTT.

To note about this clone: A much larger clone differs by one base, so this may be a read error. The identical CDR3 is also encoded by other nucleotide sequences in the sample. The rearrangement uses TRBV7-2 and TRBJ2-7, with 10 bases matching TRBD2. The CDR3 is 13 amino acids. CDR1 is SGHTA and CDR2 is FQGNSA in the germline V gene. V was pared by 5 bases and J by 3 bases, with 1 base of the junction left unmatched. CDR3 region: CASSRTSGYEQYF. Written as DNA, the CDR3 is TGTGCCAGCAGCAGGACTAGCGGCTACGAGCAGTACTTC.

J is TRBJ1-1 and V is TRBV6-5; no reliable D call. V lost 0 bases, J lost 5 bases, and 16 bases lay in between. Germline CDR1 MNHEY, CDR2 SVGAGI. The length of the CDR3 is 16 residues. The CDR3 DNA follows: TGTGCCAGCAGTTACTCGACGAACAGCAGGTGGACTGAAGCTTTCTTT. Residues: CASSYSTNSRWTEAFF.

The chain carries TRBV7-9 and TRBJ1-5, with 7 positions matching TRBD1. Germline-derived CDR1 and CDR2 are SEHNR and FQNEAQ (reference sequence). Unmatched junction bases numbered 1, after V lost 4 bases and J lost 1 base. The CDR3 is 14 amino acids. CDR3 region: CASSSQGSNQPQHF. DNA for the CDR3: TGTGCCAGCAGCTCACAGGGGAGCAATCAGCCCCAGCATTTT.

The rearrangement links TRBV7-2 to TRBJ2-1, with a possible D match to TRBD2 (5 bases). The CDR3 is 16 residues long. V was shortened by 5 bases and J by 7 bases, with 21 bases between the two germline ends. CDR1 is SGHTA and CDR2 is FQGNSA in the germline V gene. As DNA, the CDR3 is TGTGCCAGCAGCCTCCTTCCCCGCCTCGGGATTAATGAGCAGTTCTTC. It encodes CASSLLPRLGINEQFF.

This clone has only a few counts. The chain recombines TRBV12-5 with TRBJ1-5, with no clear D. CDR1 is LGHNT, CDR2 FRNRAP, per germline. V was pared by 3 bases and J by 4 bases, with 7 bases between. The CDR3 consists of 13 residues. The CDR3 region is CASGLTLNQPQHF. In nucleotides, the CDR3 is TGTGCTAGTGGTTTAACTCTTAATCAGCCCCAGCATTTT.